This T cell receptor (beta chain) was captured by sequencing in a study of T cell changes during pregnancy in multiple sclerosis. Assay: immunoSEQ multiplex PCR; the TCRdb copy retains only in-frame clones and omits some. The sample has about 52,000 clones, approximately 92% seen once. V lost 10 bases and J lost 1, with 24 bases in between. The CDR3 loop spans 17 amino acids. Germline CDR1 reads ENHRY; CDR2 reads SYGVKD. The source was CD4+ T cells from peripheral blood mononuclear cells, collected in the third trimester of pregnancy. This clonotype was obtained from a female donor with multiple sclerosis, enrolled in a pregnancy study. The chain is built from TRBV10-3 and TRBJ2-3; D perhaps matches TRBD2 (6 bases). Written as DNA, the CDR3 is TGTGCCACCGGCTCTCTCAGAGGTCCGGGAGGCACAGATACGCAGTATTTT. Translation gives CATGSLRGPGGTDTQYF.